This entry describes one TCR beta chain. This receptor's antigen is unknown. No quality values exist for individual bases; no much larger clone is one base distant. CDR1 and CDR2 were assigned from the germline V gene as SGDLS and YYNGEE. The junction shows trimming of 0 bases on V and 5 bases on J, plus 8 bases between the germline ends. From the cysteine through the phenylalanine, the CDR3 covers 13 amino acids. The retained sequence is limited to the CDR3, 39 bases, with the frame set at the first base. Genomic DNA was extracted with the Qiagen DNeasy kit from unsorted PBMCs and from negatively selected CD4+ and CD8+ fractions. TCR beta CDR3 regions were amplified by immunoSEQ multiplex PCR using primers annealing to V and J segments. A synthetic immune receptor repertoire was used to minimize amplification bias, and remaining bias was computationally removed after sequencing. Per the original workflow: Repertoire diversity was quantified as the Shannon entropy index using custom Python scripts. Unsorted, CD4+ and CD8+ repertoires were analyzed separately, except in combined analyses where CD4+ and CD8+ sequences were merged in silico. A clone counted as expanded when the clone's frequency after treatment rose at least 2-fold relative to C1D1, and clones undetected at baseline were given a pseudocount of 0.5. Singleton clones were defined as clones with 0 or 1 copy at C1D1, and non-singleton clones were defined as clones with 2 or more copies. Clones expanded in unsorted samples were assigned a CD4+, CD8+ or unknown annotation through matching of protein sequences in sorted samples from the same patient. Diversity changes from C1D1 to C4D1 were tested in paired samples using Wilcoxon tests. TCRdb took this table from immuneACCESS and kept in-frame rearrangements with V and J called. Such tables lack part of the clones; where checked against another copy, unresolved V genes explain under half of the gap, and the rest is unexplained. That table supplies the V and J calls and clone size; D and trimming were determined from the DNA. This sample lists around 41,000 clones; 76% were detected once. The biggest ten clones account for approximately 10% of the sample.

These data come from a study of PD-1 blockade in classical Hodgkin lymphoma (dated by TCRdb to the early 2020s). Context from the whole study: Nivolumab dosing was 3 mg/kg intravenously every 2 weeks, continuing until either disease progression or unacceptable toxicity. To define a peripheral blood immune signature of response to PD-1 blockade in classical Hodgkin lymphoma, the study combined TCR beta sequencing with CyTOF. Paper-wide results and their limitations: Lower diversity was observed in patients in whom nivolumab was started less than 1 year after ASCT, and these patients were excluded from later analyses so that confounding by immune reconstitution would be avoided. CD4+ but not CD8+ TCR diversity rose significantly by C4D1 (p=0.0027 vs p=0.16), most apparent in complete responders (p=0.02). The study covered only a single clinical trial cohort, and the causes of the repertoire differences, possibly disease activity or prior therapy, were still not defined. Baseline TCR diversity was reported to be lower in newly diagnosed patients than in healthy donors and to be lower still in relapsed/refractory patients. Baseline diversity similar to that of newly diagnosed patients was observed in trial patients achieving complete response, whereas significantly lower diversity was observed in partial responders and progressors.

The sample's time point, from its label and the paper: cycle 1 day 1 (C1D1), immediately before nivolumab initiation. Relapse after autologous stem cell transplantation had occurred in all trial patients, and cohorts A, B and C were distinguished by prior brentuximab vedotin exposure. The trial cohort included fewer than 60 patients with relapsed/refractory classical Hodgkin lymphoma, and each patient had a best overall response of complete response, partial response or progressive disease. In the multi-cohort phase II CheckMate 205 trial, trial patients received single-agent nivolumab. An independent review committee assessed best overall response using the 2007 International Working Group response criteria. Trial PBMCs were collected immediately before nivolumab initiation (C1D1) and during therapy at cycle 2 day 1 and cycle 4 day 1. Peripheral blood was collected in 8 mL Vacutainer Cell Preparation Tubes, from which PBMCs were isolated by centrifugation and then cryopreserved.

The TCR comes from a human donor with classical Hodgkin lymphoma. The starting material was peripheral blood mononuclear cells (PBMCs), obtained at baseline. This sequence uses TRBV9 and TRBJ2-5; the best D guess is TRBD2, with 6 bases matching. The CDR3 is CASSVAGGETQYF. The base sequence is TGTGCCAGCAGCGTAGCAGGAGGGGAGACCCAGTACTTC.